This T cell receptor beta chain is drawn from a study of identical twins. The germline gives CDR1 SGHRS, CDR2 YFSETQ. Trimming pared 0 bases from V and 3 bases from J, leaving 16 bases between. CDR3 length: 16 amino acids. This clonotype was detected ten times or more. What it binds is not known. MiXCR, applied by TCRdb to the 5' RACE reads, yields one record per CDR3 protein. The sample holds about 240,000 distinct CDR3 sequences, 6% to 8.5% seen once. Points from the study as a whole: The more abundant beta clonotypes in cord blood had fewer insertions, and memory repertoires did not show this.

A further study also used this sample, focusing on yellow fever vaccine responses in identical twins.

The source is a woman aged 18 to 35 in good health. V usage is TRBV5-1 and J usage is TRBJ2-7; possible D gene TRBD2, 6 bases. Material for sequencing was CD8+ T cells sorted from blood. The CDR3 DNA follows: TGCGCCAGCAGCTTGGATTCGTACGGGAGAAGCTACGAGCAGTACTTC. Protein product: CASSLDSYGRSYEQYF.